Below are 10 T cell receptor beta chains sequenced from a single sample in a study of naive and memory T cell subsets. The beta constant-region primer was an equimolar mix of two oligonucleotides covering TRBC1 and TRBC2. TCRdb itself ran the UMI-ligation and nested PCR reads through MiXCR, one entry per CDR3 protein. The sample carries approximately 85,000 distinct CDR3 sequences, 5.5% to 8.5% recorded once. Material for sequencing was central memory CD4+ T cells from blood. These receptor sequences come from a human donor in good health.

This clonotype came up a few times. This rearrangement joins TRBV19 to TRBJ1-5, with 12 bases matching TRBD1. CDR3 size: 16 residues. The germline gives CDR1 LNHDA, CDR2 SQIVND (reference sequence). V trimming: 9 bases; J trimming: 6 bases; junction bases outside the gene matches: 12. The CDR3 region is CASKQTGTGGGQPQHF. CDR3 in DNA: TGTGCCAGCAAACAGACCGGGACAGGGGGCGGTCAGCCCCAGCATTTT.

This clonotype was detected ten times or more. CDR3 in amino acids: CASSFAGQASGYTF. The CDR3 DNA is TGTGCCAGCAGTTTTGCGGGACAGGCCTCTGGCTACACCTTC. V gene TRBV7-9 combines with J gene TRBJ1-2; 8 bases align to TRBD1. The junction had 10 bases not matched to a gene; V was cut back by 6 bases and J by 7 bases. CDR1 is SEHNR, CDR2 FQNEAQ, per germline (reference sequence). The CDR3 runs to 14 residues.

There are a few counts of this clonotype. This chain links TRBV29-1 with TRBJ2-2; 10 bases align to TRBD1. V lost 7 bases, J lost 4 bases, and 3 bases stayed unmatched. This CDR3 has 13 residues. Germline V gene lookup returns CDR1 SQVTM and CDR2 ANQGSEA. The DNA of the CDR3 is TGCAGCGCCGGGACAGGGGCCACCGGGGAGCTGTTTTTT. Protein: CSAGTGATGELFF.

This clonotype was counted many times. The chain employs TRBV7-2 and TRBJ2-7; unclear D gene. The ends were cut back, 1 base at V and 2 bases at J, with 6 bases in the middle. Germline V lookup: CDR1 SGHTA, CDR2 FQGNSA. The CDR3 is 13 residues long. CDR3 in amino acids: CASSLVAPYEQYF. CDR3 sequence (DNA): TGTGCCAGCAGCTTAGTCGCACCCTACGAGCAGTACTTC.

This clonotype was seen ten or more times. This rearrangement joins TRBV7-6 to TRBJ1-3; TRBD1 matches at 10 bases. Germline CDR1 is SGHVS and CDR2 is FNYEAQ. This CDR3 is built from 15 residues. Trimming took 5 bases from V and 4 from J; bases not matched to a gene: 5. CDR3 sequence reads: CASSVDRGPGNTIYF. CDR3 bases: TGTGCCAGCAGCGTCGACAGGGGGCCGGGAAACACCATATATTTT.

The chain links TRBV5-1 to TRBJ2-7; 9 bases are a match to TRBD1. With 4 bases clipped from V and 6 bases from J, the junction kept 8 bases outside the gene matches. The CDR3 is 14 amino acids. Germline CDR1 reads SGHRS; CDR2 reads YFSETQ. The CDR3 protein is CASSTGGADLEQYF. DNA of the CDR3: TGCGCCAGCAGCACAGGGGGCGCCGATCTCGAGCAGTACTTC.

This clonotype was observed at least ten times. CDR3 nucleotides: TGTGCCAGCAGTCCGGGACTAGCGGGGAATACGCAGTATTTT. Translation: CASSPGLAGNTQYF. This chain connects TRBV12-3 or TRBV12-4 to TRBJ2-3; 13 positions match TRBD2. The CDR3 has 14 amino acids. V lost 5 bases to trimming and J lost 7 bases; unmatched junction nucleotides: 3.

The chain recombines TRBV5-1 with TRBJ2-3, with TRBD2 identical over 7 bases. The V gene end was trimmed by 6 bases and the J gene end by 0 bases; junction bases not matched to a gene: 7. Looked up from germline, CDR1 is SGHRS and CDR2 is YFSETQ. This CDR3 contains 15 residues. CDR3 nucleotides: TGCGCCAGCAAGGAGCGGGAAACCAGCACAGATACGCAGTATTTT. It encodes CASKERETSTDTQYF.

V usage is TRBV19 and J usage is TRBJ1-1; 7 nucleotides match TRBD1. The trim removed 5 bases at V and 1 base at J, leaving 7 bases unmatched. CDR3 length: 15 amino acids. CDR1 is LNHDA and CDR2 is SQIVND in the germline V gene (reference sequence). The CDR3 DNA sequence: TGTGCCAGTAGTTCACAGGGGCGTCGGAACACTGAAGCTTTCTTT. It translates to CASSSQGRRNTEAFF.

The rearrangement joins TRBV7-9 to TRBJ1-5; perhaps TRBD1 as D (6 bases). This CDR3 contains 14 residues. V lost 7 bases, J lost 9 bases, and 19 bases lay in between. Germline V gene data show CDR1 as SEHNR and CDR2 as FQNEAQ (reference sequence). CDR3 DNA sequence: TGTGCCAGCACCCGATCGGGGGGCGCCGGGCCCCAGCATTTT. This gives the protein CASTRSGGAGPQHF. The variable domain in full, with the rest retrieved from reference TRBV7-9 and TRBJ1-5, is DTGVSQNPRHKITKRGQNVTFRCDPISEHNRLYWYRQTLGQGPEFLTYFQNEAQLEKSRLLSDRFSAERPKGSFSTLEIQRTEQGDSAMYLCASTRSGGAGPQHFGDGTRLSIL.